The 21 T cell receptor beta chains presented below share a single source sample, sequenced in a study of molecular identifiers for immune sequencing clone quantification. One entry per CDR3 protein, called by TCRdb with MiXCR from the PCR reads. The table records around 480,000 distinct CDR3 sequences, 20% to 25% of them present only once. The source material was naive CD8+ T cells from blood, with Jurkat cell RNA spiked in. Subset in this sample: FACS-sorted CD8+CD4-CCR7+CD45RA+ naive T cells. Receptor source: a human donor in good health. Some libraries in this study had Jurkat cell RNA spiked in.

This clonotype was seen only a few times. V is TRBV2 and J is TRBJ1-1, with D maybe TRBD1 (5 bases). The CDR3 is 13 residues long. Germline CDR1 SNHLY, CDR2 FYNNEI. Between the trimmed V and J ends, which lost 3 bases and 1 base, there was a span of 6 bases. CDR3 protein: CASSETANTEAFF. The CDR3 region has the DNA TGTGCCAGCAGTGAGACAGCGAACACTGAAGCTTTCTTT.

This clonotype turned up a few times. The V call is TRBV6-5, the J call TRBJ1-4; 10 positions match TRBD1. This CDR3 region has 18 residues. Germline CDR1 reads MNHEY; CDR2 reads SVGAGI. Trimming cost V 5 bases and J 1 base; bases outside gene matches: 10. CDR3 amino acids: CASSATGGEWKTNEKLFF. The CDR3 coding sequence is TGTGCCAGCAGTGCGACAGGGGGCGAGTGGAAAACTAATGAAAAACTGTTTTTT.

This clonotype was picked up many times. The V and J genes are TRBV4-3 and TRBJ1-1; D is perhaps TRBD1 (6 bases). CDR1 and CDR2 from the germline V gene are LGHNA and YSLEER. V was trimmed by 0 bases and J by 1 base, leaving 9 bases between them. This CDR3 spans 15 amino acids. CDR3 coding DNA: TGCGCCAGCAGCCAAGATCCAGGGGCGAACACTGAAGCTTTCTTT. Amino acids: CASSQDPGANTEAFF.

This clonotype was seen more than once but under ten times. At one end, the junction sequence differs from germline, possibly due to a read error. V and J are TRBV13 and TRBJ2-1; 8 nucleotides agree with TRBD2. There are 16 residues in the CDR3. CDR1 is PRHDT, CDR2 FYEKMQ, per germline (reference sequence). The CDR3 here is CASSVGAGRGYNEQFF. Here the CDR3 DNA reads TGTGCCAGCAGCGTAGGGGCCGGGAGGGGCTACAATGAGCAGTTCTTC.

This clonotype was recorded a few times. The chain employs TRBV4-3 and TRBJ2-1, with TRBD2 matching 7 bases. The trim removed 0 bases at V and 2 bases at J, leaving 7 bases unmatched. In germline, CDR1 is LGHNA, CDR2 YSLEER. This CDR3 comprises 17 residues. Here the CDR3 reads CASSQDLSSGTYNEQFF. The CDR3 DNA reads as TGCGCCAGCAGCCAAGATCTCTCTAGCGGTACCTACAATGAGCAGTTCTTC.

This clonotype showed up many times. The chain has TRBV7-2 and TRBJ2-7; 11 bases are a match to TRBD2. Unmatched junction bases numbered 4, after V lost 4 bases and J lost 2 bases. CDR3 length equals 15 residues. Per germline, CDR1 SGHTA and CDR2 FQGNSA. The CDR3, as DNA: TGTGCCAGCAGCTCACTAGCGGGGGTCCCCTACGAGCAGTACTTC. Its protein is CASSSLAGVPYEQYF.

This clonotype was recorded a few times. The chain combines TRBV29-1 with TRBJ2-3; D ambiguous. The CDR3 loop spans 16 amino acids. Germline assignment: CDR1 SQVTM and CDR2 ANQGSEA. V was pared by 5 bases and J by 1 base, with 19 bases between. The CDR3 protein is CSVYLLMGEGTDTQYF. The DNA for the CDR3 is TGCAGCGTTTATCTCCTTATGGGTGAGGGCACAGATACGCAGTATTTT.

This clonotype was counted ten times or more. The J gene is TRBJ2-3, the V gene TRBV7-8; 15 bases align to TRBD2. The CDR3 consists of 24 residues. CDR1 is SGHVS, CDR2 FQNEAQ, per germline. V lost 2 bases and J lost 2; bases outside the gene matches: 23. The CDR3 region has the DNA TGTGCCAGCAGCTTACCTGTCGGAACCGGGACTAGCGGGGGGCCGACGCCTTACACAGATACGCAGTATTTT. Its protein is CASSLPVGTGTSGGPTPYTDTQYF.

There are many counts of this clonotype. The CDR3 is CASSGWDRENTEAFF. The DNA of the CDR3 is TGTGCCAGCAGCGGATGGGACAGAGAAAACACTGAAGCTTTCTTT. V is TRBV7-9 and J is TRBJ1-1; 7 nucleotides line up with TRBD1. After removal of 5 bases from V and 2 bases from J, the junction contained 8 bases not matched to a gene. Germline CDR1 and CDR2: SEHNR and FQNEAQ (reference sequence). The CDR3 consists of 15 residues.

The genes are TRBV27 and TRBJ2-7, with a possible D match to TRBD1 (6 bases). With 6 bases removed from V and 4 bases from J, the gap between germline ends came to 16 bases. The CDR3 has 14 amino acids. Germline CDR1 and CDR2: MNHEY and SMNVEV (reference sequence). CDR3 sequence reads: CASSRLQGLYEQYF. In DNA form, the CDR3 reads TGTGCCAGCAGCCGTCTACAGGGCCTTTACGAGCAGTACTTC.

The rearrangement uses TRBV3-1 and TRBJ2-2, with TRBD1 identical over 8 bases. This CDR3 contains 15 residues. Germline trimming cut 4 bases from V and 5 bases from J; bases unmatched to any gene: 6. The germline V gene encodes CDR1 LGHDT and CDR2 YNNKEL (reference sequence). CDR3 protein: CASSLGQGWTGELFF. CDR3 DNA sequence: TGTGCCAGCAGCCTTGGACAGGGATGGACCGGGGAGCTGTTTTTT.

The V gene is TRBV30, the J gene TRBJ2-2; D gene ambiguous. CDR1 GTSNPN and CDR2 SVGIG come from the germline V gene (reference sequence). The V and J ends lost 2 bases and 2 bases respectively, with 9 bases between them. CDR3 length: 14 residues. The CDR3 loop is CAWSWVTNTGELFF. In DNA, the CDR3 is TGTGCCTGGAGTTGGGTCACCAACACCGGGGAGCTGTTTTTT. The full variable domain, rest sourced from reference TRBV30 and TRBJ2-2, is SQTIHQWPATLVQPVGSPLSLECTVEGTSNPNLYWYRQAAGRGLQLLFYSVGIGQISSEVPQNLSASRPQDRQFILSSKKLLLSDSGFYLCAWSWVTNTGELFFGEGSRLTVL.

Ten or more counts support this clonotype. The chain uses TRBV24-1 and TRBJ2-7; TRBD1 or TRBD2 may be the D gene (5 bases each). CDR1 KGHDR and CDR2 SFDVKD come from the germline V gene. V was shortened by 3 bases and J by 3 bases, with 14 bases between the two germline ends. This CDR3 region has 15 residues. The CDR3 reads CATSDPGLKVYEQYF. The CDR3 nucleotides read TGTGCCACCAGTGATCCGGGGCTGAAGGTCTACGAGCAGTACTTC.

The chain is built from TRBV4-1 and TRBJ2-5; no reliable D call. Trimming pared 4 bases from V and 3 bases from J, leaving 12 bases between. This CDR3 spans 14 amino acids. The germline V gene has CDR1 MGHRA and CDR2 YSYEKL. The chain's CDR3 is CASSPRAREETQYF. CDR3 nucleotide sequence: TGCGCCAGCAGCCCTAGAGCCCGGGAAGAGACCCAGTACTTC.

This clonotype was found once. This sequence may be a read error, since a much larger clone differs from it by one base. This rearrangement joins TRBV28 to TRBJ1-4; 7 bases are a match to TRBD1. CDR1 is MDHEN, CDR2 SYDVKM, per germline. This CDR3 spans 15 amino acids. CDR3 region: CASSWRGPNREKLVF. The CDR3 DNA reads as TGTGCCAGCAGCTGGAGGGGGCCAAACCGTGAAAAACTGGTTTTT.

Concerning this clonotype: Just one base apart from a much larger clone, this may be a read error. The chain links TRBV20-1 to TRBJ1-2, with unresolved D. This CDR3 has 13 residues. Per germline, CDR1 DFQATT and CDR2 SNEGSKA (reference sequence). As DNA, the CDR3 is TGCAGTGCTAGAGTGGCGAAAATCGTCGGCTTCACCTTC. This encodes CSARVAKIVGFTF.

The V gene is TRBV20-1, the J gene TRBJ1-1; a weak D match, TRBD1 (5 bases). The CDR3 has 16 amino acids. Germline-derived CDR1 and CDR2 are DFQATT and SNEGSKA (reference sequence). V was trimmed by 3 bases and J by 0 bases, leaving 17 bases between them. Here the CDR3 reads CSARGPGAGMNTEAFF. The CDR3 coding sequence is TGCAGTGCTAGGGGTCCCGGGGCCGGAATGAACACTGAAGCTTTCTTT.

This clonotype was detected a few times. The chain carries TRBV3-1 and TRBJ2-3, with 11 positions matching TRBD2. Germline-derived CDR1 and CDR2 are LGHDT and YNNKEL (reference sequence). The CDR3 runs 19 residues. V lost 1 base to trimming and J lost 0 bases; unmatched junction nucleotides: 9. This CDR3 is CASSQVTSGKQTSTDTQYF. CDR3 bases: TGTGCCAGCAGCCAAGTGACTAGCGGGAAACAGACTAGCACAGATACGCAGTATTTT.

At least ten counts were recorded for this clonotype. J is TRBJ2-3 and V is TRBV4-3, with 14 nucleotides matching TRBD2. Germline V gene data show CDR1 as LGHNA and CDR2 as YSLEER. The CDR3 consists of 19 residues. Unmatched junction bases numbered 10, after V lost 0 bases and J lost 5 bases. The CDR3 DNA follows: TGCGCCAGCAGCCAAGAAACTCCGGGACTAGCGGGGGCGGGAGATACGCAGTATTTT. This codes for CASSQETPGLAGAGDTQYF.

This clonotype was picked up one time. The chain carries TRBV12-2 and TRBJ1-4; TRBD1 is the table's D call, not checked against the DNA. TRBV12-2 is deemed a pseudogene. This CDR3 spans 16 amino acids. The CDR3 spells CASRRRQGQTNEKLFF. CDR3 in DNA: TGTGCAAGTCGCCGACGACAGGGTCAAACTAATGAAAAACTGTTTTTT.

A remark on this clonotype: A much more abundant neighbour one base away suggests this may be a read error. The chain couples TRBV14 to TRBJ2-4; the D gene could be TRBD1 or TRBD2 (5 bases each). Looked up from germline, CDR1 is SGHDN and CDR2 is FVKESK. The CDR3 consists of 13 residues. CDR3 amino acids: CTSSPGTPESQYF. The CDR3 bases are TGTACCAGCAGCCCCGGGACGCCAGAGAGTCAGTACTTC.